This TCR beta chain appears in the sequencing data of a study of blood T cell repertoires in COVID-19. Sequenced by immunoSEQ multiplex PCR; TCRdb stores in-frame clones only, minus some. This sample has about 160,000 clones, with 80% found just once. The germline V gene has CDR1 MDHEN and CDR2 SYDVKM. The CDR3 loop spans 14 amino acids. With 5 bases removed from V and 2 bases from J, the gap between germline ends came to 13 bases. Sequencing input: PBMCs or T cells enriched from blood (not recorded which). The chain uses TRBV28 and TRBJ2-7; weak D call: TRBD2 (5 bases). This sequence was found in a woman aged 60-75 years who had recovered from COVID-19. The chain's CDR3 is CASSPRGSTYEQYF. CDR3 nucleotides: TGTGCCAGCAGTCCCCGCGGGTCCACCTACGAGCAGTACTTC.